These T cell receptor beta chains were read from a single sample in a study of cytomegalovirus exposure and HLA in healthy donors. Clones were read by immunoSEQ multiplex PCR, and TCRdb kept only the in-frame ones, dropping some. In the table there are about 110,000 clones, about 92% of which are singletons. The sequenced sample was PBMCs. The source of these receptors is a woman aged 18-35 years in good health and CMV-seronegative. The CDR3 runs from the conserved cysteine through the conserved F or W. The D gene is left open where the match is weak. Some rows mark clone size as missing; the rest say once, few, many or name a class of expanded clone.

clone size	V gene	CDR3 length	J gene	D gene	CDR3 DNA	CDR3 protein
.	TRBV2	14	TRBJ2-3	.	TGTGCCAGCACCCAGACTACCAGCACAGATACGCAGTATTTT	CASTQTTSTDTQYF
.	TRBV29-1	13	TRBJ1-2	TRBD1	TGCAGCGTTGAACAACAGGGGGCCTATGGCTACACCTTC	CSVEQQGAYGYTF
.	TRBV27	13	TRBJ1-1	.	TGTGCCAGCAGTTTCAGACAGAACACTGAAGCTTTCTTT	CASSFRQNTEAFF
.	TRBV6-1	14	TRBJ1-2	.	TGTGCCAGCCGCCCCCCGTACGCCAGCTATGGCTACACCTTC	CASRPPYASYGYTF
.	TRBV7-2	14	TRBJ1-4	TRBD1	TGTGCCAGCAGCCTGGACAGGGGTGATGAAAAACTGTTTTTT	CASSLDRGDEKLFF
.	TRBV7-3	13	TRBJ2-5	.	TGTGCCAGCAGCTTAGGGGGGAAAGAGACCCAGTACTTC	CASSLGGKETQYF
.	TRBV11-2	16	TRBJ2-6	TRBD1	TGTGCCAGCAGCCGGGACAGGGGGAGAGGGGCCAACGTCCTGACTTTC	CASSRDRGRGANVLTF
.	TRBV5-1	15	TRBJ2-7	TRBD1	TGCGCCAGCAGAAGGACAGGGGCTCCCTCCTACGAGCAGTACTTC	CASRRTGAPSYEQYF
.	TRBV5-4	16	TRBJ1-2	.	TGTGCCAGCAGCCCCGGGGGGCAGGGCTCTCTCCTCGGCTACACCTTC	CASSPGGQGSLLGYTF
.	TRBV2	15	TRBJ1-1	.	TGTGCCAGCAGGAGGGCGGGGGTTTTGAACACTGAAGCTTTCTTT	CASRRAGVLNTEAFF
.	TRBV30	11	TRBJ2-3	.	TGTGCCTGGAACAGTCCAGATACGCAGTATTTT	CAWNSPDTQYF
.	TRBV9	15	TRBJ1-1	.	TGTGCCAGCAGCCGGGAGGTCGGTCCGAACACTGAAGCTTTCTTT	CASSREVGPNTEAFF
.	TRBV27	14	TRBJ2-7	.	TGTGCCAGCAGTTTAAAGCGGAACTCCTACGAGCAGTACTTC	CASSLKRNSYEQYF
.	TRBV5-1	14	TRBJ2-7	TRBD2	TGCGCCAGCAGCTTGGCTAGCGGGGCCTACGAGCAGTACTTC	CASSLASGAYEQYF
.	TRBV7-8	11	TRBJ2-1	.	TGTGCCAGCAGTGCGGAGGATGAGCAGTTCTTC	CASSAEDEQFF
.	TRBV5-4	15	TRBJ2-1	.	TGTGCCAGCAGCTTGGGACTTGAATCCTACAATGAGCAGTTCTTC	CASSLGLESYNEQFF
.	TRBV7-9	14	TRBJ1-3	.	TGTGCCAGCAGCTTGCGCCAAGCTGGAAACACCATATATTTT	CASSLRQAGNTIYF
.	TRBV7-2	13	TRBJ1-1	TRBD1	TGTGCCAGCAGCAAACAGGGGTGGACGGGAGCTTTCTTT	CASSKQGWTGAFF
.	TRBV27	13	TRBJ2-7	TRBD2	TGTGCCAGCAGGCGGGGGGCTACTTACGAGCAGTACTTC	CASRRGATYEQYF
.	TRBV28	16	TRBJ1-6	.	TGTGCCAGCAGTTCCGCAGGAAGCTCCTATAATTCACCCCTCCACTTT	CASSSAGSSYNSPLHF
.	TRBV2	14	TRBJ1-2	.	TGTGCCAGCAGTGAGGGGGGGCGAGTATATGGCTACACCTTC	CASSEGGRVYGYTF
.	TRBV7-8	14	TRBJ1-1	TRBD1	TGTGCCAGCAGCTTGACCCAAGGACAGGAGGGAGCTTTCTTT	CASSLTQGQEGAFF
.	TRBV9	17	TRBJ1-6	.	TGTGCCAGCAGCGTAACGGCCGCGGGGGACCTAGTGGCACCCCTCCACTTT	CASSVTAAGDLVAPLHF
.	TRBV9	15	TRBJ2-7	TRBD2	TGTGCCAGCAGCGGTCAGGCGGGGGTCGTGGGGGAGCAGTACTTC	CASSGQAGVVGEQYF
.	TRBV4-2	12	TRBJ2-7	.	TGTGCCAGCAGCGGTGAGGGTTACGAGCAGTACTTC	CASSGEGYEQYF
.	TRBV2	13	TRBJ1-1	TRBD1	TGTGCCAGCAGGGGACAGGGGGCGGCTGAAGCTTTCTTT	CASRGQGAAEAFF
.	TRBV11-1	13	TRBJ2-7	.	TGTGCCAGCAGTCAGGAGCTCCGGGGCGAGCAGTACTTC	CASSQELRGEQYF
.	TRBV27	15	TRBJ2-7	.	TGTGCCAGCAGCCGCTCTGAGGTGGGGGGGCGGGAGCAGTACTTC	CASSRSEVGGREQYF
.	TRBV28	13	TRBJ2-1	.	TGTGCCAGCAGTGCAACAGGGATCGGTGAGCAGTTCTTC	CASSATGIGEQFF
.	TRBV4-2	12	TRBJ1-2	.	TGTGCCAGCAGCCCCGGGTCCTATGGCTACACCTTC	CASSPGSYGYTF
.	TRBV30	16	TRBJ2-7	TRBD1	TGTGCCTGGAGTGTAAGGTTGGCAGGGGGTGCCTACGAGCAGTACTTC	CAWSVRLAGGAYEQYF
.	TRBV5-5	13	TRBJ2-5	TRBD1	TGTGCCAGCAGCGCGACAGGGAAAGAGACCCAGTACTTC	CASSATGKETQYF
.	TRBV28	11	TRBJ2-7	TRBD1	TGTGCCAGCGGGACTCCGGGACAGGGATACTTC	CASGTPGQGYF
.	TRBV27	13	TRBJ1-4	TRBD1	TGTGCCACCAGACGGGGACAGTCTGAAAAACTGTTTTTT	CATRRGQSEKLFF
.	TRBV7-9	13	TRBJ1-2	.	TGTGCCAGCAGCTTAGGACAGGTAGACGGCTACACCTTC	CASSLGQVDGYTF
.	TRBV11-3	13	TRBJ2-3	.	TGTGCCAGCAGCTTGCAGGGTTCAGATACGCAGTATTTT	CASSLQGSDTQYF
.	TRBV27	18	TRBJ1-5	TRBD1	TGTGCCAGCAGTCCCATGGCCGGGACAGTTGAAGGCAATCAGCCCCAGCATTTT	CASSPMAGTVEGNQPQHF
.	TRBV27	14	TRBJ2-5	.	TGTGCCAGCAGTTTATCGGGGGCCCGAGAGACCCAGTACTTC	CASSLSGARETQYF
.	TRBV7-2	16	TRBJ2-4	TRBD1	TGTGCCAGCAGCCCTCAGACAGGGTTTCCCAAAAACATTCAGTACTTC	CASSPQTGFPKNIQYF
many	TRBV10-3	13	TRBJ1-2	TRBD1	TGTGCCGTGTCGACAGGGGCTAACTATGGCTACACCTTC	CAVSTGANYGYTF
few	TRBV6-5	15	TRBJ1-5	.	TGTGCCAGCAGCCCCGGGGGGCTCAGCAATCAGCCCCAGCATTTT	CASSPGGLSNQPQHF
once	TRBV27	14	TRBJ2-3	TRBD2	TGTGCCAGCAGTTCACCGGGAGGCCCAGATACGCAGTATTTT	CASSSPGGPDTQYF
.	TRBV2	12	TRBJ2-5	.	TGTGCCAGCAGTGAACAGGGAGAGACCCAGTACTTC	CASSEQGETQYF
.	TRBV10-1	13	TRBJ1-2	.	TGCGCCAGCAGCGCCGGGAAAAACTATGGCTACACCTTC	CASSAGKNYGYTF
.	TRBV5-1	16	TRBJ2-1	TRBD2	TGCGCCAGCAGCTTCGGACTAGCGGGAGGTCAGGGTGAGCAGTTCTTC	CASSFGLAGGQGEQFF
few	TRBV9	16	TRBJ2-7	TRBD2	TGTGCCAGCAGCGTAGAAGCGGGGGGGCCGGTGGACGAGCAGTACTTC	CASSVEAGGPVDEQYF
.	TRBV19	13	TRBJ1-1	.	TGTGCCAGTAGGGAGGCCATGAACACTGAAGCTTTCTTT	CASREAMNTEAFF
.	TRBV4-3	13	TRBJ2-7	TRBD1	TGCGCCAGCAGTTTGGACAGGGCCAGCGAGCAGTACTTC	CASSLDRASEQYF
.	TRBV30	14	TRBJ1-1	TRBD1	TGTGCCTGGAGCCAGACAGGGGGCATGACTGAAGCTTTCTTT	CAWSQTGGMTEAFF
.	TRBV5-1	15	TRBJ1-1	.	TGCGCCAGCAGCTCCCTTTCAGGGTGGGACACTGAAGCTTTCTTT	CASSSLSGWDTEAFF